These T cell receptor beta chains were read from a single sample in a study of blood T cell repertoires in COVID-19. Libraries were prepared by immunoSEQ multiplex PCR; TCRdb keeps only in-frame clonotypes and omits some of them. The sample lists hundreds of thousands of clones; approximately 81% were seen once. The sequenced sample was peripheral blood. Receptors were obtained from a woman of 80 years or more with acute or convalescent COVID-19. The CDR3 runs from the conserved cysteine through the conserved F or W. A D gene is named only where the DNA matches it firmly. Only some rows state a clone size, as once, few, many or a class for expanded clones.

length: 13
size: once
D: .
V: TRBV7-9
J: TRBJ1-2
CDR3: CASSLAPNYGYTF
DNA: TGTGCCAGCAGCTTAGCCCCAAACTATGGCTACACCTTC

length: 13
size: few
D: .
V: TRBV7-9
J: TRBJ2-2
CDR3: CASSNREGGELFF
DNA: TGTGCCAGCAGCAACAGGGAGGGCGGGGAGCTGTTTTTT

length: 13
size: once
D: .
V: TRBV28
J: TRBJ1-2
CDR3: CASSTGTDYGYTF
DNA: TGTGCCAGCAGCACAGGGACCGACTATGGCTACACCTTC

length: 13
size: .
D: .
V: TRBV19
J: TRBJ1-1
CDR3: CASMGGWGLEAFF
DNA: TGTGCCAGTATGGGGGGGTGGGGCCTTGAAGCTTTCTTT

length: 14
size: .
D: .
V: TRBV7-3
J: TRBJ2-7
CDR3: CASRVTSGRDEQYF
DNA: TGTGCCAGCAGGGTTACCTCGGGCAGGGACGAGCAGTACTTC

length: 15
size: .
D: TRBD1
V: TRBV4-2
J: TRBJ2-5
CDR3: CASSQVQGVWETQYF
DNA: TGTGCCAGCAGCCAAGTACAGGGGGTTTGGGAGACCCAGTACTTC

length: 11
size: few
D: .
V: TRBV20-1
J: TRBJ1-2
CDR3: CSARGRVGYTF
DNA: TGCAGTGCCCGAGGCAGGGTGGGCTACACCTTC

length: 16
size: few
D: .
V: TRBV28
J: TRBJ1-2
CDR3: CASSPPRGAGNYGYTF
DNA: TGTGCCAGCAGTCCACCCCGGGGGGCAGGCAACTATGGCTACACCTTC

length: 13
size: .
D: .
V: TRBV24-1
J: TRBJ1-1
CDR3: CATSAADNTEAFF
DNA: TGTGCCACCAGTGCCGCAGATAACACTGAAGCTTTCTTT

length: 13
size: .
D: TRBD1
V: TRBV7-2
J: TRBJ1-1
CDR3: CASSKTGATEAFF
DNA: TGTGCCAGCAGCAAGACAGGGGCCACTGAAGCTTTCTTT

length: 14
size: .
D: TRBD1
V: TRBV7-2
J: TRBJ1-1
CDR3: CASSQQGAGAEAFF
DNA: TGTGCCAGCAGCCAACAGGGGGCCGGGGCTGAAGCTTTCTTT

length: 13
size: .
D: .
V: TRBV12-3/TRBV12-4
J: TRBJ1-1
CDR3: CASSLVADTEAFF
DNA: TGTGCCAGCAGTTTAGTGGCAGACACTGAAGCTTTCTTT

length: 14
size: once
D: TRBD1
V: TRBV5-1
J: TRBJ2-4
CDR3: CASSPPGTGNIQYF
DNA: TGCGCCAGCAGCCCCCCCGGGACAGGGAACATTCAGTACTTC

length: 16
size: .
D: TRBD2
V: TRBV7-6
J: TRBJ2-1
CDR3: CASSLAGVAGDNEQFF
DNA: TGTGCCAGCAGCTTAGCCGGGGTAGCGGGGGACAATGAGCAGTTCTTC

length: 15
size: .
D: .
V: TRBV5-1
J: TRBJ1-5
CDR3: CASSLSAGIGQPQHF
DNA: TGCGCCAGCAGCTTGTCGGCGGGGATCGGTCAGCCCCAGCATTTT

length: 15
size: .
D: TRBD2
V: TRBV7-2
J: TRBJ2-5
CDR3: CASSLAALASRSQYF
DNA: TGTGCCAGCAGCTTAGCCGCACTAGCGTCCCGTTCCCAGTACTTC

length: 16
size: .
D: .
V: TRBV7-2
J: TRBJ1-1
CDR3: CASSLVGGRQNTEAFF
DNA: TGTGCCAGCAGCTTAGTGGGAGGAAGGCAGAACACTGAAGCTTTCTTT

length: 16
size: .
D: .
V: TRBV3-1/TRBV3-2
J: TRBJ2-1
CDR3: CASSQDQQGPYNEQFF
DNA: TGTGCCAGCAGCCAAGATCAGCAGGGCCCTTACAATGAGCAGTTCTTC

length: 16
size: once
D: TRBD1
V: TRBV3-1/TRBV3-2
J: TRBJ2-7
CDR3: CASSQDLRSGGYEQYF
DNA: TGTGCCAGCAGCCAAGATCTTAGGTCAGGGGGCTACGAGCAGTACTTC

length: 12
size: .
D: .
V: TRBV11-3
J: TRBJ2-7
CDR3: CASSLRGYEQYF
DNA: TGTGCCAGCAGCTTACGGGGGTACGAGCAGTACTTC

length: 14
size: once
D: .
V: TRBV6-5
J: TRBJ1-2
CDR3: CASSLEVANYGYTF
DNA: TGTGCCAGCAGTCTGGAGGTAGCTAACTATGGCTACACCTTC

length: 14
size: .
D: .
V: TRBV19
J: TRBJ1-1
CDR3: CASTFDRTNTEAFF
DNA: TGTGCCAGTACCTTTGACAGGACGAACACTGAAGCTTTCTTT

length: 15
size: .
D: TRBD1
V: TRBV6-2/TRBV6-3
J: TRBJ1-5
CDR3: CASRQGTGGNQPQHF
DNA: TGTGCCAGCCGCCAAGGGACAGGGGGCAATCAGCCCCAGCATTTT

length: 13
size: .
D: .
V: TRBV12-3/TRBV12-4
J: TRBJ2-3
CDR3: CASSFLQADTQYF
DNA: TGTGCCAGCAGTTTTTTACAGGCAGATACGCAGTATTTT

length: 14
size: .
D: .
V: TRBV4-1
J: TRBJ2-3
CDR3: CASSQGGGTDTQYF
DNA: TGCGCCAGCAGCCAAGGGGGGGGCACAGATACGCAGTATTTT

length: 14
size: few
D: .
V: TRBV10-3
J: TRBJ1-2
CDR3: CAISEQGVNYGYTF
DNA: TGTGCCATCAGTGAGCAAGGAGTGAACTATGGCTACACCTTC

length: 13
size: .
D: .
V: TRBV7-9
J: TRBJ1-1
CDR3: CASSLPPGGGAFF
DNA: TGTGCCAGCAGCTTACCCCCTGGGGGGGGAGCTTTCTTT

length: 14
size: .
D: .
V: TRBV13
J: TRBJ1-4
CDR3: CASSLGRGNEKLFF
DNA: TGTGCCAGCAGCTTAGGCCGGGGAAATGAAAAACTGTTTTTT

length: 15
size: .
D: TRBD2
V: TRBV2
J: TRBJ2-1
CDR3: CASSEKRGGSNEQFF
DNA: TGTGCCAGCAGTGAGAAGCGGGGGGGCTCTAATGAGCAGTTCTTC

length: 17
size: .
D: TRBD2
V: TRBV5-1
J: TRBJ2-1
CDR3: CASSLEGLAGVDNEQFF
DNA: TGCGCCAGCAGCTTGGAGGGGCTAGCGGGGGTAGACAATGAGCAGTTCTTC

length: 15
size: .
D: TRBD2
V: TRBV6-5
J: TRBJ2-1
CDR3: CASRRGGVGVDEQFF
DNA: TGTGCCAGCAGGCGGGGAGGGGTAGGAGTCGATGAGCAGTTCTTC

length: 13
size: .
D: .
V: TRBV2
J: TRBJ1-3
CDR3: CASSRGSGNTIYF
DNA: TGTGCCAGCAGTCGGGGGTCTGGAAACACCATATATTTT

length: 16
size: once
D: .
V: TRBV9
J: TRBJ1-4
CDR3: CASSASTGKTTEKLFF
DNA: TGTGCCAGCAGCGCATCGACAGGAAAGACAACTGAAAAACTGTTTTTT

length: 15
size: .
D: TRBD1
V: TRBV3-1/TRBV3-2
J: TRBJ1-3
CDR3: CASSPRDRVGNTIYF
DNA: TGTGCCAGCAGCCCCCGGGACAGGGTCGGAAACACCATATATTTT

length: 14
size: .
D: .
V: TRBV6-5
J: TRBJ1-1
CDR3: CASRRQDMNTEAFF
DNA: TGTGCCAGCAGAAGACAGGATATGAACACTGAAGCTTTCTTT

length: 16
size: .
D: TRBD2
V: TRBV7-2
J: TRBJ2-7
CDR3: CASSSSQRGGRNEQYF
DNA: TGTGCCAGCAGCTCGTCACAGCGGGGGGGCAGGAACGAGCAGTACTTC

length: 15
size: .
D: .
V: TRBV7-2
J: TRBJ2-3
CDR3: CASSLSPGTEGTQYF
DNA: TGTGCCAGCAGCTTAAGCCCTGGTACAGAAGGAACGCAGTATTTT

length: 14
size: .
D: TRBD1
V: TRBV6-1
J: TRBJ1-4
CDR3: CASSENRGNEKLFF
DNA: TGTGCCAGCAGTGAAAACAGGGGGAATGAAAAACTGTTTTTT

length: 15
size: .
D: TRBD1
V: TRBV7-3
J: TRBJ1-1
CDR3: CASSAGTGMAQRAFF
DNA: TGTGCCAGCAGCGCCGGGACAGGGATGGCACAGAGAGCTTTCTTT